The clone carrying this TCR beta chain has at least ten counts. The data are from a study of regulatory T cells in long-lasting Graves disease. CDR3 length equals 14 residues. Per the germline V gene, CDR1 is LGHDT and CDR2 is YNNKEL (reference sequence). J was trimmed by 6 bases and V by 4 bases; bases with no gene match: 5. Sample time point: newly diagnosed GD, antithyroid drugs for less than 3 months. RNA isolated from PBMCs was used to make the TCR library. According to the study, TCR beta libraries were built with iRepertoire HTBI primers and CDR3-region Arm-PCR. TCRdb independently ran MiXCR on the multiplex PCR reads; one entry per CDR3 protein. The profile covers 350,000 to 550,000 distinct CDR3 sequences, with 15% appearing a single time and roughly a sixth taken by the ten largest. These data are also associated with another study on T cells in Graves' hyperthyroidism and ophthalmopathy.

V is TRBV3-1 and J is TRBJ2-1, with 8 bases matching TRBD1. The source material was peripheral blood mononuclear cells (PBMCs), sampled at new diagnosis, from a patient treated with antithyroid drugs. This clonotype originated in a woman aged 25 to 39 with Graves disease. DNA for the CDR3: TGTGCCAGCAGCCGACGGACAGGGAGCAATGAGCAGTTCTTC. This encodes CASSRRTGSNEQFF.